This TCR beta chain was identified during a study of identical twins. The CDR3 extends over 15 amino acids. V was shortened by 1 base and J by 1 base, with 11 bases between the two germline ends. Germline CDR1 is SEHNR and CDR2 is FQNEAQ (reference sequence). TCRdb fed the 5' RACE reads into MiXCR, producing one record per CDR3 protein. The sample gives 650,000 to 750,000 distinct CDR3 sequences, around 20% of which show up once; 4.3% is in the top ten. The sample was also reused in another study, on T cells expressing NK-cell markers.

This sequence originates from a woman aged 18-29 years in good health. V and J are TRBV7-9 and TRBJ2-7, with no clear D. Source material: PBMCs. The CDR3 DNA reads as TGTGCCAGCAGCTTAGAGAGGTCTGTATCCTACGAGCAGTACTTC. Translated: CASSLERSVSYEQYF.